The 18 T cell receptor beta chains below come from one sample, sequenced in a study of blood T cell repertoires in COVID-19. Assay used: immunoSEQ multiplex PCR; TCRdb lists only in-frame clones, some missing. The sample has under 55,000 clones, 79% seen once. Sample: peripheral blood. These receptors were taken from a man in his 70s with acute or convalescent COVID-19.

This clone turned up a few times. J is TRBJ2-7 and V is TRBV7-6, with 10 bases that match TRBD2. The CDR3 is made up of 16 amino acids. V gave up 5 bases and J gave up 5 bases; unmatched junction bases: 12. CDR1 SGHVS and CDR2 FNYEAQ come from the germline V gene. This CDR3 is CASSLSGRQGLDEQYF. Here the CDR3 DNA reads TGTGCCAGCAGCCTTAGCGGGAGGCAGGGACTAGACGAGCAGTACTTC.

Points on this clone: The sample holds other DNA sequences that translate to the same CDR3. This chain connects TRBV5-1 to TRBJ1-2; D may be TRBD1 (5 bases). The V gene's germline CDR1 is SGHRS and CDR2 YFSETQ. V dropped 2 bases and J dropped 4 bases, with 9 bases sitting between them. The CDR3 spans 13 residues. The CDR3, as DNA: TGCGCCAGCAGCTTAGACACAGGCTATGGCTACACCTTC. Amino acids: CASSLDTGYGYTF.

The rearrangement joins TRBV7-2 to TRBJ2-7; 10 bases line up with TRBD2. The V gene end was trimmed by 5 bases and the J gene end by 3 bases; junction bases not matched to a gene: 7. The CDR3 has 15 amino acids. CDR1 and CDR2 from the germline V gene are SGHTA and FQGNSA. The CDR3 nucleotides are TGTGCCAGCAGCATACTAGCGGGACATAACTACGAGCAGTACTTC. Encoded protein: CASSILAGHNYEQYF.

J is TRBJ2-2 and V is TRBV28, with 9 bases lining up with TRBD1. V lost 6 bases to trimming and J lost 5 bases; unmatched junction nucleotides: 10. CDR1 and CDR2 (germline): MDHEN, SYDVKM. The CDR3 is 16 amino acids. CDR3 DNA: TGTGCCAGCAGCTCACACCGGGACAGGGATACCGGGGAGCTGTTTTTT. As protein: CASSSHRDRDTGELFF.

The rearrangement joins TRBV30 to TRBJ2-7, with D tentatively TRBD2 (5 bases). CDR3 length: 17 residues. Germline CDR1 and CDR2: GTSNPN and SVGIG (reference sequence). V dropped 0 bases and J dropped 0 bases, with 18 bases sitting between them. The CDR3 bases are TGTGCCTGGAGTGTACAATTGGACTTCCTTAACTCCTACGAGCAGTACTTC. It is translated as CAWSVQLDFLNSYEQYF.

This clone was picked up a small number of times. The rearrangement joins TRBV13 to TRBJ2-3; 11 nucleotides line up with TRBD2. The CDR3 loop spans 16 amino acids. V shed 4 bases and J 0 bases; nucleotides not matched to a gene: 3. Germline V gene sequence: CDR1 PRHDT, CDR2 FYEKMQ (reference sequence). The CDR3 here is CASSSGLAVSTDTQYF. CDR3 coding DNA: TGTGCCAGCAGCTCGGGACTAGCGGTTAGCACAGATACGCAGTATTTT.

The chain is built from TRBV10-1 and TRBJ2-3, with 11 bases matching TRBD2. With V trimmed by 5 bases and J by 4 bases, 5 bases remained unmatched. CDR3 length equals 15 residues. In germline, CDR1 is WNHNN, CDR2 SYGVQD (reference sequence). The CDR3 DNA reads TGCGCCAGCAGTCATAGCGGGGGGGCCGCAGATACGCAGTATTTT. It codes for CASSHSGGAADTQYF.

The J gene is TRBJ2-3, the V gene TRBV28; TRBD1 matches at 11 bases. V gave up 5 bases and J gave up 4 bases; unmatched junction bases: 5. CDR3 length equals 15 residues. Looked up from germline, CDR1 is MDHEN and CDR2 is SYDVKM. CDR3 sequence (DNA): TGTGCCAGCAGTCGACCGGGACAGGGGGCAGATACGCAGTATTTT. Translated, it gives CASSRPGQGADTQYF.

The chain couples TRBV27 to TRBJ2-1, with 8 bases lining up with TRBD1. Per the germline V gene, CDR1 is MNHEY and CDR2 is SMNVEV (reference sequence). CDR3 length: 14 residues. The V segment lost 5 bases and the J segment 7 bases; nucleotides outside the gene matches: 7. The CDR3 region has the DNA TGTGCCAGCAGTGGACAGGGCTGGGGAAATGAGCAGTTCTTC. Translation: CASSGQGWGNEQFF.

In DNA, the CDR3 is TGTGCCAGCGCGGTCAGCGGGGGGGCGGGAGAGACCCAGTACTTC. Encoded protein: CASAVSGGAGETQYF. The chain recombines TRBV2 with TRBJ2-5; 10 positions match TRBD2. There are 15 residues in the CDR3. Germline values: CDR1 SNHLY, CDR2 FYNNEI. With V trimmed by 8 bases and J by 4 bases, 10 bases remained unmatched.

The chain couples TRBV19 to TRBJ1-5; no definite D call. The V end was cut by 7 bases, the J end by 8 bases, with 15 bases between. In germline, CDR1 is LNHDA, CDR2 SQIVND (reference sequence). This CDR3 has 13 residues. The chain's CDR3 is CASKDPGWKPQHF. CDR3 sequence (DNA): TGTGCCAGTAAGGATCCGGGTTGGAAGCCCCAGCATTTT.

CDR3 loop: CSASFTGEFNEKLFF. The CDR3 DNA follows: TGCAGTGCTAGTTTTACAGGGGAATTTAATGAAAAACTGTTTTTT. J is TRBJ1-4 and V is TRBV20-1, with TRBD1 matching 7 bases. Germline CDR1 DFQATT, CDR2 SNEGSKA (reference sequence). The CDR3 length is 15 residues. The V gene end was trimmed by 3 bases and the J gene end by 4 bases; junction bases not matched to a gene: 8.

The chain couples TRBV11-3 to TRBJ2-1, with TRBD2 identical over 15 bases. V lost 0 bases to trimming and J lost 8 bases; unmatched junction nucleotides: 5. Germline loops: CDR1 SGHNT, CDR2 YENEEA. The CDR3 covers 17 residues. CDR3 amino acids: CASSLDRGLAGGHEQFF. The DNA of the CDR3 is TGTGCCAGCAGCTTAGACCGCGGACTAGCGGGAGGGCATGAGCAGTTCTTC.

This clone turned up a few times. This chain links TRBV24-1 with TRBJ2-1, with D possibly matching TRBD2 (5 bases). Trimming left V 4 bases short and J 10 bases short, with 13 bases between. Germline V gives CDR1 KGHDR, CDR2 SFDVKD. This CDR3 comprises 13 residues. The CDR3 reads CATSEDSLGEQFF. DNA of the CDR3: TGTGCCACCAGTGAGGACTCGTTAGGGGAGCAGTTCTTC.

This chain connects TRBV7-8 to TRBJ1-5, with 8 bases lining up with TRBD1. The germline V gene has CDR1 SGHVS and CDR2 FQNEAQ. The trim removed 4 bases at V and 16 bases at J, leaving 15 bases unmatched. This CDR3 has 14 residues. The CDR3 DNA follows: TGTGCCAGCAGCTCGGGACAGGTCGAGGGTCTCGAACATTTT. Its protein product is CASSSGQVEGLEHF.

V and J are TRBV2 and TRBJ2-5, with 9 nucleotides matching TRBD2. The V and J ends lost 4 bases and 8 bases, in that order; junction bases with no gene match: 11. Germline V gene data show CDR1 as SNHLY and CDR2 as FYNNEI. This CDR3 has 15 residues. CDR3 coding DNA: TGTGCCAGCAGTGTTGGCGGGGGGGCCCCCGCAACCCAGTACTTC. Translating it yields CASSVGGGAPATQYF.

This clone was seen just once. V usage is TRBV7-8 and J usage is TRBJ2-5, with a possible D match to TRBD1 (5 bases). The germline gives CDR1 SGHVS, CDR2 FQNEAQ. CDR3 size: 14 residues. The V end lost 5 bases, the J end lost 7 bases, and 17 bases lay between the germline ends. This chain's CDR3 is CASSPQEGVRTQYF. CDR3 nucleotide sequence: TGTGCCAGCAGCCCTCAAGAAGGGGTCCGGACCCAGTACTTC.

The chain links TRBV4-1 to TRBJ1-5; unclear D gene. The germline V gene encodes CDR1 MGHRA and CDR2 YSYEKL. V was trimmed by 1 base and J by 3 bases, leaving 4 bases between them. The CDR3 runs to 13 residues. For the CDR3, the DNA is TGCGCCAGCAGCCAAGGAGACAATCAGCCCCAGCATTTT. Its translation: CASSQGDNQPQHF.